The 23 T cell receptor beta chains below all came from one sample that was sequenced in a study of blood T cell repertoires in COVID-19. Some clones are missing from TCRdb's copy, which holds only in-frame ones; the method was immunoSEQ multiplex PCR. The sample includes approximately 270,000 clones, about 90% of them seen just once. The sample consisted of PBMCs or T cells enriched from blood (not recorded which). The source of these receptors is a woman aged 60-75 years who had recovered from COVID-19.

This chain connects TRBV28 to TRBJ1-5, with TRBD1 matching over 7 bases. The CDR3 contains 15 residues. Germline loops: CDR1 MDHEN, CDR2 SYDVKM. After removal of 5 bases from V and 3 bases from J, the junction contained 7 bases not matched to a gene. As DNA, the CDR3 is TGTGCCAGCAGTCTTTCGACAGGGAACAATCAGCCCCAGCATTTT. It codes for CASSLSTGNNQPQHF.

The V gene is TRBV7-9, the J gene TRBJ1-2; D remains unclear. V was shortened by 3 bases and J by 5 bases, with 13 bases between the two germline ends. The CDR3 sequence is 14 residues long. Germline values: CDR1 SEHNR, CDR2 FQNEAQ (reference sequence). As DNA, the CDR3 is TGTGCCAGCAGCTTTGACCAGGCGACGTATGGCTACACCTTC. Translation gives CASSFDQATYGYTF.

The CDR3 region has the DNA TGTGCCACCCAAACAGGGGGCCTTAGAGGAAAACTGTTTTTT. Its protein is CATQTGGLRGKLFF. The rearrangement links TRBV28 to TRBJ1-4; 9 bases are shared with TRBD1. CDR3 length: 14 residues. Trimming at V came to 10 bases and at J to 10 bases, leaving 13 bases not matched to a gene. The V gene's germline CDR1 is MDHEN and CDR2 SYDVKM.

This clone was recorded once. A junction boundary mismatches the germline segment, possibly from a read error. The chain combines TRBV3-1 (or the pseudogene TRBV3-2) with TRBJ2-1, with D possibly TRBD2 on 6 matching bases. The length of the CDR3 is 15 residues. Per the germline V gene, CDR1 is LGHDT and CDR2 is YNNKEL (reference sequence). CDR3 in DNA: TGTGCCAGCAGCGCCTCGGGACTCTCCTTCAATGAGCAGTTCTTC. Its translation is CASSASGLSFNEQFF.

V is TRBV5-1 and J is TRBJ2-1; D is undetermined. The ends were cut back, 2 bases at V and 4 bases at J, with 7 bases in the middle. In germline, CDR1 is SGHRS, CDR2 YFSETQ. The CDR3 totals 13 residues. The CDR3 protein is CASSFEWYNEQFF. In nucleotides, the CDR3 is TGCGCCAGCAGCTTTGAGTGGTACAATGAGCAGTTCTTC.

V is TRBV9 and J is TRBJ1-5, with D tentatively TRBD1 (5 bases). The CDR3 is 16 amino acids. Germline V gene sequence: CDR1 SGDLS, CDR2 YYNGEE. Trimming stripped 2 bases from V and 5 bases from J, with 17 bases between. CDR3 amino acids: CASSVDDRAPYQPQHF. The DNA for the CDR3 is TGTGCCAGCAGCGTCGACGACAGAGCTCCTTATCAGCCCCAGCATTTT.

The chain carries TRBV11-2 and TRBJ2-5; 7 nucleotides line up with TRBD1. Unmatched junction bases numbered 3, after V lost 5 bases and J lost 3 bases. Germline assignment: CDR1 SGHAT and CDR2 FQNNGV. The CDR3 is 13 amino acids. CDR3 in amino acids: CASSHGTEETQYF. In nucleotides, the CDR3 is TGTGCCAGCAGCCACGGGACAGAAGAGACCCAGTACTTC.

The chain recombines TRBV5-1 with TRBJ2-2, with 13 bases matching TRBD2. With 5 bases clipped from V and 6 bases from J, the junction kept 7 bases outside the gene matches. Germline CDR1 SGHRS, CDR2 YFSETQ. The CDR3 is made up of 16 amino acids. The CDR3 bases are TGCGCCAGCAGTAAGGGACTAGCGGGAAGTGCCGGGGAGCTGTTTTTT. This sequence encodes CASSKGLAGSAGELFF.

This chain connects TRBV2 to TRBJ1-1; no clear D gene. Germline assignment: CDR1 SNHLY and CDR2 FYNNEI. The CDR3 runs 12 residues. V lost 7 bases and J 0 bases, leaving 6 bases between the germline ends. The CDR3 spells CASNPMNTEAFF. DNA of the CDR3: TGTGCCAGCAATCCCATGAACACTGAAGCTTTCTTT.

The rearrangement uses TRBV2 and TRBJ1-5, with unresolved D. Trimming took off 10 bases at V and 3 bases at J, with 16 bases between the two ends. The germline V gene has CDR1 SNHLY and CDR2 FYNNEI. The CDR3 spans 14 residues. The CDR3 loop is CANLPSFHNQPQHF. CDR3 bases: TGTGCCAACCTACCCTCCTTCCACAATCAGCCCCAGCATTTT.

This chain joins TRBV27 and TRBJ2-7; 7 bases agree with TRBD2. CDR1 is MNHEY, CDR2 SMNVEV, per germline (reference sequence). J gave up 3 bases and V 2 bases, and 7 bases lay outside the gene matches. The CDR3 is 15 amino acids. CDR3 bases: TGTGCCAGCAGTTTACGCGCGGGAGAGATCTACGAGCAGTACTTC. The encoded protein is CASSLRAGEIYEQYF.

The rearrangement links TRBV6-5 to TRBJ2-1; TRBD2 aligns across 13 bases. The germline V gene encodes CDR1 MNHEY and CDR2 SVGAGI. This CDR3 is 16 amino acids long. V trimming: 4 bases; J trimming: 10 bases; junction bases outside the gene matches: 10. The CDR3 sequence: CASSSRTSGRLGEQFF. CDR3 in DNA: TGTGCCAGCAGTTCGCGGACTAGCGGGAGACTGGGGGAGCAGTTCTTC.

The chain is built from TRBV18 and TRBJ2-5; D unclear. Looked up from germline, CDR1 is KGHSH and CDR2 is LQKENI. V dropped 3 bases and J dropped 1 base, with 9 bases sitting between them. The CDR3 length is 14 residues. CDR3 sequence: CASSPSAVQETQYF. For the CDR3, the DNA is TGTGCCAGCTCACCCTCGGCGGTCCAAGAGACCCAGTACTTC.

The chain joins TRBV30 to TRBJ2-1; TRBD2 might be the D (6 bases). V was trimmed by 4 bases and J by 1 base, leaving 8 bases between them. Germline CDR1 is GTSNPN and CDR2 is SVGIG (reference sequence). This CDR3 has 13 residues. The CDR3 is CAWTSASYNEQFF. DNA of the CDR3: TGTGCCTGGACTAGCGCTTCCTACAATGAGCAGTTCTTC.

This clone appeared a single time. V and J are TRBV5-4 and TRBJ1-3; TRBD1 matches 7 bases. The germline CDR1 and CDR2 sequences are SGHNT and YYREEE (reference sequence). J lost 7 bases, V lost 4 bases, and 5 bases had no gene match. CDR3 size: 13 residues. In nucleotides, the CDR3 is TGTGCCAGCAGCCCCGACAGGGCGAACACCATATATTTT. Translation gives CASSPDRANTIYF.

The CDR3 protein is CASSPGTQPLGGTDTQYF. As DNA, the CDR3 is TGCGCCAGCAGCCCCGGGACTCAACCTCTGGGGGGCACAGATACGCAGTATTTT. The V gene is TRBV5-1, the J gene TRBJ2-3; D may be TRBD2 (6 bases). Germline V gives CDR1 SGHRS, CDR2 YFSETQ. This CDR3 comprises 18 residues. Trimming shortened V by 4 bases and J by 1 base, and 22 bases separated the two germline ends.

The rearrangement links TRBV28 to TRBJ2-1; no clear D gene. This CDR3 is 14 amino acids long. With 1 base removed from V and 3 bases from J, the gap between germline ends came to 7 bases. Germline CDR1 MDHEN, CDR2 SYDVKM. CDR3 sequence (DNA): TGTGCCAGCAGTTTATTAGCCGACTACAATGAGCAGTTCTTC. Amino acid sequence: CASSLLADYNEQFF.

Remarks on this clone: In the same sample, other DNA sequences code for this CDR3. This chain uses TRBV18 with TRBJ2-1; 10 nucleotides align to TRBD2. Germline-derived CDR1 and CDR2 are KGHSH and LQKENI. CDR3 length: 15 residues. V was clipped by 3 bases and J by 3 bases; unmatched bases: 2. This CDR3 is CASSPLAGDYNEQFF. In nucleotides, the CDR3 is TGTGCCAGCTCACCCCTAGCGGGGGACTACAATGAGCAGTTCTTC.

The rearrangement joins TRBV9 to TRBJ2-2; 7 positions match TRBD2. This CDR3 has 14 amino acids. Germline CDR1 is SGDLS and CDR2 is YYNGEE. The V segment lost 2 bases and the J segment 6 bases; nucleotides outside the gene matches: 4. The CDR3 DNA is TGTGCCAGCAGCGTTCGTCTAGCGGCCGGGGAGCTGTTTTTT. It is translated as CASSVRLAAGELFF.

The chain recombines TRBV11-2 with TRBJ1-1; D is undetermined. Germline values: CDR1 SGHAT, CDR2 FQNNGV. This CDR3 has 13 residues. With 6 bases removed from V and 3 bases from J, the gap between germline ends came to 11 bases. The CDR3 region has the DNA TGTGCCAGCAGACCCGACATGTACACTGAAGCTTTCTTT. This sequence encodes CASRPDMYTEAFF.

The genes are TRBV6-5 and TRBJ2-1; no clear D. The CDR3 sequence is 11 residues long. The V gene lost 6 bases and the J gene lost 9 bases, with 9 bases spanning the gap. The germline V gene has CDR1 MNHEY and CDR2 SVGAGI. The CDR3 coding sequence is TGTGCCAGCAGCGGAGCAGTTGAGCAGTTCTTC. Residues: CASSGAVEQFF.

This sequence joins TRBV24-1 and TRBJ1-4; the match to TRBD1 covers 8 bases. Unmatched junction bases numbered 6, after V lost 3 bases and J lost 7 bases. This CDR3 region has 15 residues. CDR1 and CDR2 (germline): KGHDR, SFDVKD. The CDR3 region is CATSDAGTGGEKLFF. The CDR3 region has the DNA TGTGCCACCAGTGATGCCGGGACAGGAGGTGAAAAACTGTTTTTT.

The gene calls are TRBV6-5 and TRBJ1-1; 7 bases fit TRBD1. This CDR3 comprises 14 residues. Germline V gene data show CDR1 as MNHEY and CDR2 as SVGAGI. Unmatched junction bases numbered 6, after V lost 6 bases and J lost 2 bases. In DNA, the CDR3 is TGTGCCAGCAGCCCCAGACAGGGTAACACTGAAGCTTTCTTT. Translation gives CASSPRQGNTEAFF.